This TCR beta chain was identified in a study of cytomegalovirus exposure and HLA in healthy donors. Across the study: In an early release, HLA-typed donors contributed tens of millions of unique TCR sequences.

Study observations and caveats: An ancestry cluster, one associated with Asian ancestry, reportedly showed fewer N-insertions than the 666-donor mean in a later analysis.

The V end was cut by 2 bases, the J end by 4 bases, with 11 bases between. The CDR3 contains 14 residues. Germline CDR1 is MNHEY and CDR2 is SMNVEV (reference sequence). Note on this clone: Its antigen is currently unknown.

The study ran its PCR with 60 Vbeta and 13 Jbeta primers. Repertoires were generated with immunoSEQ multiplex PCR, while TCRdb's copy carries only in-frame clones and drops some. The sample lists about 120,000 clones, about 68% occurring once. The V call is TRBV27, the J call TRBJ2-5; the D gene is possibly TRBD2 (6 bases). Sequencing used PBMCs. The source of this sequence is a woman in her forties in good health and CMV-seropositive. The CDR3: CASSLVVGGETQYF. In nucleotides, the CDR3 is TGTGCCAGCAGTTTAGTCGTGGGGGGAGAGACCCAGTACTTC.